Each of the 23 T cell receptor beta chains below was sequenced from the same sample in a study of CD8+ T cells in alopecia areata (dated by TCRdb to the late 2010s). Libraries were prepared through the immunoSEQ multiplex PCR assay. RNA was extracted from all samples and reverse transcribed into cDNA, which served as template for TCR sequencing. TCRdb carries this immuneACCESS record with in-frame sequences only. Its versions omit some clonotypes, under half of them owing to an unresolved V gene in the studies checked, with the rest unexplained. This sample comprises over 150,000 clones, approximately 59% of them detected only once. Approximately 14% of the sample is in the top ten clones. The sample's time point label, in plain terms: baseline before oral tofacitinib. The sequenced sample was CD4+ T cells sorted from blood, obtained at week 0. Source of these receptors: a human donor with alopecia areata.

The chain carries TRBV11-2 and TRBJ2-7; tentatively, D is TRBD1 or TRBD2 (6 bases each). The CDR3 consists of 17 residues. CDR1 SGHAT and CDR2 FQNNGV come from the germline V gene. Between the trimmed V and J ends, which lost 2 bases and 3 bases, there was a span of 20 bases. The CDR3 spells CASSLTWGARTFYEQYF. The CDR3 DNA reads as TGTGCCAGCAGCTTAACATGGGGGGCCAGGACCTTCTACGAGCAGTACTTC.

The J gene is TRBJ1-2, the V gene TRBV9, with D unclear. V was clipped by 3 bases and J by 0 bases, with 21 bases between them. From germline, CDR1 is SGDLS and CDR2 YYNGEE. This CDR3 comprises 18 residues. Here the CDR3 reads CASSGVRPTRVANYGYTF. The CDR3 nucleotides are TGTGCCAGCAGCGGAGTCAGGCCAACGAGGGTAGCTAACTATGGCTACACCTTC.

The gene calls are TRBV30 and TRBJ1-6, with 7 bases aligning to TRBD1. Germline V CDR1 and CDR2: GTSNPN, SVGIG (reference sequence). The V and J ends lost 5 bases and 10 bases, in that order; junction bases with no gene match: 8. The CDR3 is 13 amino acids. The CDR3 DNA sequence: TGTGCCTGGGAGACAGGGATGGAGTCACCCCTCCACTTT. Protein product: CAWETGMESPLHF.

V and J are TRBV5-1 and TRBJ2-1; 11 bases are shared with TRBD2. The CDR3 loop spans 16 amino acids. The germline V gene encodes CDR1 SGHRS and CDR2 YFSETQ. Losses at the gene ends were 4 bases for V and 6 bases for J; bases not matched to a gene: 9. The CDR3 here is CASSRSGRGVSNEQFF. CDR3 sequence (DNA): TGCGCCAGCAGCCGTAGCGGGAGGGGCGTGAGCAATGAGCAGTTCTTC.

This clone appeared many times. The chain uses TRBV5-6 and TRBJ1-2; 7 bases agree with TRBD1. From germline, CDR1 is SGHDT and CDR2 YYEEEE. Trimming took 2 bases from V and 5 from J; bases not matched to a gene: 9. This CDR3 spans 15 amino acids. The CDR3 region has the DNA TGTGCCAGCAGCTTCCCAGGGGGTATGGGGTATGGCTACACCTTC. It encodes CASSFPGGMGYGYTF.

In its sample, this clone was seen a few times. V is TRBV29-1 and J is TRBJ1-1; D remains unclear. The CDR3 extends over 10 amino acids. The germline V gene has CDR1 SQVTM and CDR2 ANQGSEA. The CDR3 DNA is TGCGGCGCTAAACTGGAATGGACTTTCTTT. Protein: CGAKLEWTFF.

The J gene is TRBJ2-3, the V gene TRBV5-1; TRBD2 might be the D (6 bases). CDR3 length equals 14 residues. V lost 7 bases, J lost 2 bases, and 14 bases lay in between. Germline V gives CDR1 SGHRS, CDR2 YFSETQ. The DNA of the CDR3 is TGCGCCAGCCAAGCGGGTATTCTCACAGATACGCAGTATTTT. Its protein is CASQAGILTDTQYF.

CDR3 nucleotides: TGTGCCTGGAGTGTATACCGGGGGAGTGGCGGCTACACCTTC. It specifies CAWSVYRGSGGYTF. V gene TRBV30 combines with J gene TRBJ1-2; a weak D match, TRBD1 (5 bases). The CDR3 sequence is 14 residues long. The germline gives CDR1 GTSNPN, CDR2 SVGIG (reference sequence). Trimming cost V 0 bases and J 8 bases, with 16 bases left between them.

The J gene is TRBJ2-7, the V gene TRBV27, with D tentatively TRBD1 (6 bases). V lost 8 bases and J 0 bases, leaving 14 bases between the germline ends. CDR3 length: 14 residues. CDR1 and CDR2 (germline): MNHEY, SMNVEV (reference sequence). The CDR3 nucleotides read TGTGCCAGCGCCGTAGACAGGCGCTCCTACGAGCAGTACTTC. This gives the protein CASAVDRRSYEQYF.

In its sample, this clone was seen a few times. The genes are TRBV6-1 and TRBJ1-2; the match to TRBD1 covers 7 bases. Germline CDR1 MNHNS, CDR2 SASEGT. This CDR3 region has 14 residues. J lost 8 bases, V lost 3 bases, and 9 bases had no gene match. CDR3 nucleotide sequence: TGTGCCAGCAGTGAGACTCACAGGGGATTGGGCTACACCTTC. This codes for CASSETHRGLGYTF.

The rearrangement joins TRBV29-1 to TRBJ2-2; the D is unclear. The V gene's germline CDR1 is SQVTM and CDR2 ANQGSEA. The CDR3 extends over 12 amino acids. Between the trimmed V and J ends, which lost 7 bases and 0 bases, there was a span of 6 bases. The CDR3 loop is CSEQTNTGELFF. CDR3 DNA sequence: TGCAGCGAACAGACGAACACCGGGGAGCTGTTTTTT.

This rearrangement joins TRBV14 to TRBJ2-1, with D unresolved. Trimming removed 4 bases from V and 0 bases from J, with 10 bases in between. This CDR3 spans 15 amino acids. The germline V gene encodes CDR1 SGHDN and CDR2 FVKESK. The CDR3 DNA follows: TGTGCCAGCAGCCTTCGACTGACCTCCTACAATGAGCAGTTCTTC. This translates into CASSLRLTSYNEQFF. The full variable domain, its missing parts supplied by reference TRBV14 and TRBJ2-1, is EAGVTQFPSHSVIEKGQTVTLRCDPISGHDNLYWYRRVMGKEIKFLLHFVKESKQDESGMPNNRFLAERTGGTYSTLKVQPAELEDSGVYFCASSLRLTSYNEQFFGPGTRLTVL.

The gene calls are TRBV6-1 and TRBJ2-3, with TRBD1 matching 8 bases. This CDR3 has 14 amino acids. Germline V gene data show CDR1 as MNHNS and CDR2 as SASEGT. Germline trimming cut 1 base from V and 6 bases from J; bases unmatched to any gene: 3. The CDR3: CASSEDYRGDTQYF. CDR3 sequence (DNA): TGTGCCAGCAGTGAAGATTACAGGGGGGATACGCAGTATTTT.

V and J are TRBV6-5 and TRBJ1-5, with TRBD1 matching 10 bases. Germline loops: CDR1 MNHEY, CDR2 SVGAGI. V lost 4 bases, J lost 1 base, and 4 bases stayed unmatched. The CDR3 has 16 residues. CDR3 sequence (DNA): TGTGCCAGCAGTTCGGACAGGGGGTCCAGCAATCAGCCCCAGCATTTT. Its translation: CASSSDRGSSNQPQHF.

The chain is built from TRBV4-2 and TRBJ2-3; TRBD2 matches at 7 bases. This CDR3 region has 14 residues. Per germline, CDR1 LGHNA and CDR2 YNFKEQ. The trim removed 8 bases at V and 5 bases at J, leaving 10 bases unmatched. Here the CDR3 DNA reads TGTGCCAGCGCTCCGAACGGGGGGAGAGATACGCAGTATTTT. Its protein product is CASAPNGGRDTQYF.

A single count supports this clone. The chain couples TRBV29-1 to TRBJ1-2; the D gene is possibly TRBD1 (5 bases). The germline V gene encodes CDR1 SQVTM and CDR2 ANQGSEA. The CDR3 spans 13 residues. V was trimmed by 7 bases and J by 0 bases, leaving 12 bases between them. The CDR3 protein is CSATPGPNYGYTF. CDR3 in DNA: TGCAGCGCTACTCCGGGACCTAACTATGGCTACACCTTC. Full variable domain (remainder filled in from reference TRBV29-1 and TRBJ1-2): SAVISQKPSRDICQRGTSLTIQCQVDSQVTMMFWYRQQPGQSLTLIATANQGSEATYESGFVIDKFPISRPNLTFSTLTVSNMSPEDSSIYLCSATPGPNYGYTFGSGTRLTVV.

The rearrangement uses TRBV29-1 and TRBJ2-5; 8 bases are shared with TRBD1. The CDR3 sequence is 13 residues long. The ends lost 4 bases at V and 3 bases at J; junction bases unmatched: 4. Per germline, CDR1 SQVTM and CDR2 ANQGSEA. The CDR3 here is CSVARTGKETQYF. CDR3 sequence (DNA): TGCAGCGTTGCTCGGACAGGGAAAGAGACCCAGTACTTC.

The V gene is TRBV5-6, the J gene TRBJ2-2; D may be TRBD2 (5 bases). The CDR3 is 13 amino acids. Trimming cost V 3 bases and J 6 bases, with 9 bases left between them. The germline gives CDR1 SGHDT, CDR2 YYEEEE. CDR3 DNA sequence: TGTGCCAGCAGCTCGGAGGTGGCCGGGGAGCTGTTTTTT. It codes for CASSSEVAGELFF.

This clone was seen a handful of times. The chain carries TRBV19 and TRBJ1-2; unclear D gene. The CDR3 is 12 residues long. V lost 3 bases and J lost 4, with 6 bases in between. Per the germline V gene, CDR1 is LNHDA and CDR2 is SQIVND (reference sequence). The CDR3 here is CASSIVPYGYTF. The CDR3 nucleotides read TGTGCCAGTAGTATTGTCCCCTATGGCTACACCTTC.

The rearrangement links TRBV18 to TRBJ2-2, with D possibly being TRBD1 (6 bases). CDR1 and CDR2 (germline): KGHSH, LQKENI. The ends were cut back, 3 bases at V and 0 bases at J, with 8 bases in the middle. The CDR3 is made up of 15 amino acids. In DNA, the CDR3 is TGTGCCAGCTCACCCGACAGGTCGAACACCGGGGAGCTGTTTTTT. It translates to CASSPDRSNTGELFF.

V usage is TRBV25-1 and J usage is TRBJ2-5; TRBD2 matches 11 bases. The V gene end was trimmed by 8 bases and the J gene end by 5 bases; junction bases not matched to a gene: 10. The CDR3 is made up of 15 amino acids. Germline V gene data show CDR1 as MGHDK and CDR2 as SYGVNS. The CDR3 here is CASSLGLAEFETQYF. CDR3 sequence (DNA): TGTGCCAGCTCCTTGGGACTAGCGGAGTTTGAGACCCAGTACTTC.

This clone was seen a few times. The CDR3 protein is CASSESDRSSYEQYF. The CDR3, as DNA: TGTGCCAGCAGTGAAAGTGATCGATCTTCCTACGAGCAGTACTTC. The chain employs TRBV6-1 and TRBJ2-7; no clear D gene. With 2 bases removed from V and 1 base from J, the gap between germline ends came to 12 bases. Germline V CDR1 and CDR2: MNHNS, SASEGT. This CDR3 is 15 amino acids long.

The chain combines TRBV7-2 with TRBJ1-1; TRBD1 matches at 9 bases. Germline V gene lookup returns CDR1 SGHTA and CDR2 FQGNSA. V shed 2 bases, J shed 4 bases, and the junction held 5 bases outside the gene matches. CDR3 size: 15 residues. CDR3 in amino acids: CASSLMGQGGTEAFF. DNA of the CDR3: TGTGCCAGCAGCTTAATGGGACAGGGAGGCACTGAAGCTTTCTTT.